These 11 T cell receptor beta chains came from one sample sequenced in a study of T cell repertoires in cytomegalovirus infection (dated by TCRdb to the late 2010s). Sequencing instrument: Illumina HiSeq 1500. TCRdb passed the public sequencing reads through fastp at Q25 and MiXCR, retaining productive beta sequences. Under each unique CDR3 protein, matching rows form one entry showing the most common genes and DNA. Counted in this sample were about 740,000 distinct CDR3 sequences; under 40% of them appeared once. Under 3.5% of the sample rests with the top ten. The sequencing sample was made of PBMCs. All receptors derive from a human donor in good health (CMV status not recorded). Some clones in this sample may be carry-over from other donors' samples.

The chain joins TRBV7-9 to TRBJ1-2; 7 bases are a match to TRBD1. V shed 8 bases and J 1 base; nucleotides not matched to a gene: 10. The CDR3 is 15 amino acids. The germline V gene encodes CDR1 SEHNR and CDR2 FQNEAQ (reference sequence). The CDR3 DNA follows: TGTGCCAGCCGGGGAGGAGGGGGCATTAACTATGGCTACACCTTC. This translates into CASRGGGGINYGYTF.

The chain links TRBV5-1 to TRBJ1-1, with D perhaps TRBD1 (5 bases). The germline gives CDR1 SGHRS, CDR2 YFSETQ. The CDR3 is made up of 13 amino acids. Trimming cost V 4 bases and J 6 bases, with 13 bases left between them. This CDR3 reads CASSLGRDSEAFF. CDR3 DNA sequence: TGCGCCAGCAGCCTGGGCAGGGACTCTGAAGCTTTCTTT. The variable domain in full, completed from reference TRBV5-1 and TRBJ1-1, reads KAGVTQTPRYLIKTRGQQVTLSCSPISGHRSVSWYQQTPGQGLQFLFEYFSETQRNKGNFPGRFSGRQFSNSRSEMNVSTLELGDSALYLCASSLGRDSEAFFGQGTRLTVV.

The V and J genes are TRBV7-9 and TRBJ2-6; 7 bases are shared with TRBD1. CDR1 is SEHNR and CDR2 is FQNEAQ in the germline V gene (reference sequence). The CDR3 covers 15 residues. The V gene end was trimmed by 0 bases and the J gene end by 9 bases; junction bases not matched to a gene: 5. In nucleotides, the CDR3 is TGTGCCAGCAGCTTAGCGGGACAGAGGGGCAACGTCCTGACTTTC. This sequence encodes CASSLAGQRGNVLTF.

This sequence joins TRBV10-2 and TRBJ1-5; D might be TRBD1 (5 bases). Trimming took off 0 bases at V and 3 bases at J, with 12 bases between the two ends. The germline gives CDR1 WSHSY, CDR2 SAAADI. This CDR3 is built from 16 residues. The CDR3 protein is CASSESRAGTNQPQHF. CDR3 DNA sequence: TGCGCCAGCAGTGAGTCGCGGGCAGGGACCAATCAGCCCCAGCATTTT.

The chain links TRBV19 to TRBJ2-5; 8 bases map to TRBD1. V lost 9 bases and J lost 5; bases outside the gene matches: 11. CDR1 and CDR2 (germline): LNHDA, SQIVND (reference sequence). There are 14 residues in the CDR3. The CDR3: CASTTGGQGETQYF. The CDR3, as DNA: TGTGCCAGCACCACAGGGGGACAAGGGGAGACCCAGTACTTC.

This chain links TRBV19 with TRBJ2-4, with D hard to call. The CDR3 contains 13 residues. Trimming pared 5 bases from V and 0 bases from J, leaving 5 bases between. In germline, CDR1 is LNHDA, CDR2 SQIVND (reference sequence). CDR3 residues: CASSFLAKNIQYF. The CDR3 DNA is TGTGCCAGTAGTTTCTTAGCCAAAAACATTCAGTACTTC.

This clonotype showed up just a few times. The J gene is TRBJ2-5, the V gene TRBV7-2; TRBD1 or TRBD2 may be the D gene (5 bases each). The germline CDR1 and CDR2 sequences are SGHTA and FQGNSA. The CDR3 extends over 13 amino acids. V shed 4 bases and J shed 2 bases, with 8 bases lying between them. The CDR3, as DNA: TGTGCCAGCAGCTACGGGACGCAAGAGACCCAGTACTTC. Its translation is CASSYGTQETQYF.

CDR3: CSARDNSGNQPQHF. The CDR3 DNA is TGCAGTGCTAGAGATAATTCAGGGAATCAGCCCCAGCATTTT. The chain carries TRBV20-1 and TRBJ1-5; maybe TRBD1 (5 bases). CDR1 and CDR2 (germline): DFQATT, SNEGSKA (reference sequence). Trimming stripped 0 bases from V and 4 bases from J, with 10 bases between. The CDR3 runs 14 residues.

CDR3 bases: TGCAGCGTTCAACAGGGGGAGAACACTGAAGCTTTCTTT. Encoded protein: CSVQQGENTEAFF. The J gene is TRBJ1-1, the V gene TRBV29-1; 8 bases map to TRBD1. Germline CDR1 and CDR2: SQVTM and ANQGSEA. V lost 5 bases to trimming and J lost 1 base; unmatched junction nucleotides: 3. CDR3 length: 13 amino acids.

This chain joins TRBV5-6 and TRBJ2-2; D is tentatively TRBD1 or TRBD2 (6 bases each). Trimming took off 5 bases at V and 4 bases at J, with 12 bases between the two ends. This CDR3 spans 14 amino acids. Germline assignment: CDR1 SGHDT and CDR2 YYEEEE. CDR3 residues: CASRGGQLTGELFF. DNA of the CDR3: TGTGCCAGCAGGGGGGGACAACTCACCGGGGAGCTGTTTTTT.

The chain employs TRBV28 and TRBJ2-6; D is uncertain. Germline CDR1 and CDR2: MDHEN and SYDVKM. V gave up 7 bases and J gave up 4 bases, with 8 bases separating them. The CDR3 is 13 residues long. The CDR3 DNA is TGTGCCAGCACAAAACAGGGGGCCAACGTCCTGACTTTC. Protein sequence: CASTKQGANVLTF.